The 12 T cell receptor beta chains in this list originate from one sample, sequenced in a study of neurological immune-mediated disorders. TCRdb redid the calling of the 5' RACE reads with MiXCR, one entry per CDR3 protein. The sample consists of approximately 90,000 distinct CDR3 sequences, 3.5% of them appearing once. Material for sequencing was PBMCs. These TCRs come from a woman younger than 30 with multiple sclerosis.

This clonotype was seen ten or more times. The chain links TRBV6-6 to TRBJ1-2; D not certain. The CDR3 is made up of 12 amino acids. Germline lookup yields CDR1 MNHNY and CDR2 SVGAGI (reference sequence). Trimming cost V 6 bases and J 5 bases, with 10 bases left between them. This CDR3 reads CASRQAEYGYTF. The CDR3, as DNA: TGTGCCAGCAGGCAAGCGGAATATGGCTACACCTTC.

This clonotype was seen ten or more times. The V call is TRBV3-1, the J call TRBJ2-3; D gene uncertain. CDR1 and CDR2 from the germline V gene are LGHDT and YNNKEL (reference sequence). Trimming took off 1 base at V and 8 bases at J, with 4 bases between the two ends. The length of the CDR3 is 11 residues. CDR3 sequence (DNA): TGTGCCAGCAGCCAAGGGGGTACGCAGTATTTT. Protein: CASSQGGTQYF.

This clonotype came up a few times. This chain connects TRBV5-6 to TRBJ2-1; 12 bases map to TRBD2. Germline assignment: CDR1 SGHDT and CDR2 YYEEEE. The J segment lost 8 bases and the V segment lost 0 bases, leaving 9 bases of the junction unmatched. This CDR3 region has 17 residues. In DNA, the CDR3 is TGTGCCAGCAGCTTGGTCGGGGCTAGCGGGGGGGTCTATGAGCAGTTCTTC. Encoded protein: CASSLVGASGGVYEQFF.

This clonotype showed up many times. CDR3 sequence (DNA): TGCAGTGCTAGAGATTCGTACACCGGGGAGCTGTTTTTT. Translating it yields CSARDSYTGELFF. The chain uses TRBV20-1 and TRBJ2-2; no definite D call. Between the trimmed V and J ends, which lost 0 bases and 3 bases, there was a span of 5 bases. The CDR3 consists of 13 residues. In germline, CDR1 is DFQATT, CDR2 SNEGSKA (reference sequence).

This clonotype has a count of ten or more. V gene TRBV5-5 combines with J gene TRBJ1-4; the D is unclear. This CDR3 has 14 amino acids. Germline values: CDR1 SGHKS, CDR2 YYEKEE (reference sequence). The V end lost 3 bases, the J end lost 8 bases, and 14 bases lay between the germline ends. CDR3 nucleotide sequence: TGTGCCAGCAGCTCGGGCTCCGAGAGGGAAAAACTGTTTTTT. Its protein product is CASSSGSEREKLFF.

This clonotype was recorded many times. The V call is TRBV10-3, the J call TRBJ1-2; TRBD1 matches at 7 bases. Trimming at V came to 2 bases and at J to 3 bases, leaving 0 bases not matched to a gene. The CDR3 is made up of 13 amino acids. Germline values: CDR1 ENHRY, CDR2 SYGVKD. As DNA, the CDR3 is TGTGCCATCAGTGAGGACAGGGACTATGGCTACACCTTC. This sequence encodes CAISEDRDYGYTF.

This clonotype was detected ten times or more. The rearrangement links TRBV12-5 to TRBJ1-1; no clear D. Germline CDR1 LGHNT, CDR2 FRNRAP. Trimming took 2 bases from V and 6 from J, leaving 7 bases between them. CDR3 length: 12 amino acids. The CDR3 sequence: CASGLLGSEAFF. In DNA, the CDR3 is TGTGCTAGTGGTTTGTTGGGTTCTGAAGCTTTCTTT.

This clonotype has a handful of counts. This clone may be a read error of a much larger clone one base away. The chain joins TRBV6-2 or TRBV6-3 to TRBJ1-1, with D possibly TRBD1 on 6 matching bases. Germline V gives CDR1 MNHEY, CDR2 SVGEGT. The CDR3 runs to 12 residues. CDR3 DNA: TGTGACAGCAGTTACAGGGTCACTGAAGCTTTCTTT. This sequence encodes CDSSYRVTEAFF.

The table lists this clonotype with many counts. The chain recombines TRBV3-1 with TRBJ1-1, with D perhaps TRBD1 (5 bases). V was clipped by 2 bases and J by 5 bases, with 9 bases between them. Per the germline V gene, CDR1 is LGHDT and CDR2 is YNNKEL (reference sequence). This CDR3 is 13 amino acids long. The CDR3: CASSQQGGTEAFF. CDR3 DNA: TGTGCCAGCAGCCAACAGGGTGGAACTGAAGCTTTCTTT.

This clonotype has ten or more counts. The chain couples TRBV4-2 to TRBJ1-4; tentatively, D is TRBD1 (6 bases). This CDR3 spans 18 amino acids. Germline lookup yields CDR1 LGHNA and CDR2 YNFKEQ. V was trimmed by 0 bases and J by 5 bases, leaving 19 bases between them. CDR3 protein: CASSQDNRATGNNEKLFF. CDR3 DNA sequence: TGTGCCAGCAGCCAAGATAACCGGGCGACAGGCAACAATGAAAAACTGTTTTTT.

This clonotype showed up many times. CDR3 DNA sequence: TGTGCCAGCAGCCCAGAGGGGAGAGAGACCCAGTACTTC. It translates to CASSPEGRETQYF. V is TRBV4-2 and J is TRBJ2-5; TRBD1 or TRBD2 may be the D gene (5 bases each). Trimming cost V 4 bases and J 4 bases, with 10 bases left between them. The CDR3 is 13 residues long. Germline V gene lookup returns CDR1 LGHNA and CDR2 YNFKEQ.

This clonotype was detected many times. CDR3 sequence reads: CASSLAVAVSSYNEQFF. CDR3 in DNA: TGTGCCAGCAGCTTAGCAGTGGCGGTGAGCTCCTACAATGAGCAGTTCTTC. The chain recombines TRBV7-2 with TRBJ2-1, with unresolved D. This CDR3 spans 17 amino acids. V lost 0 bases and J lost 0, with 12 bases in between. Germline CDR1 is SGHTA and CDR2 is FQGNSA.